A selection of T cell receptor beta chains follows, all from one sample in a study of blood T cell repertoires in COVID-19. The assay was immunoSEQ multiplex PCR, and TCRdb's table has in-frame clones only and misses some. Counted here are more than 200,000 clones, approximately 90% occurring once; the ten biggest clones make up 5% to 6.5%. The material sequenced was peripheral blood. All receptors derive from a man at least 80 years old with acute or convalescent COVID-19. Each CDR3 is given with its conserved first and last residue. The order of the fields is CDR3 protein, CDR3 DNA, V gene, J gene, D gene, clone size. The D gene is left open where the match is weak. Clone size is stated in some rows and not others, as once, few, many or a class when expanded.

CDR3: CASTTQHTGELFF
DNA: TGTGCCAGCACAACACAGCACACCGGGGAGCTGTTTTTT
V: TRBV7-2
J: TRBJ2-2
D: NA
size: few

CDR3: CASSPTGTEETQYF
DNA: TGTGCCAGCTCACCCACAGGGACCGAAGAGACCCAGTACTTC
V: TRBV18
J: TRBJ2-5
D: NA
size: NA

CDR3: CASSPPGTSGRGEQFF
DNA: TGTGCCAGCAGCCCTCCCGGGACTAGCGGGAGAGGTGAGCAGTTCTTC
V: TRBV7-2
J: TRBJ2-1
D: TRBD2
size: NA

CDR3: CASTTSGGDNEQFF
DNA: TGTGCCAGCACAACTAGCGGGGGGGACAATGAGCAGTTCTTC
V: TRBV27
J: TRBJ2-1
D: TRBD2
size: NA

CDR3: CASSQGGGAPGETQYF
DNA: TGTGCCAGCAGCCAGGGAGGGGGGGCCCCTGGAGAGACCCAGTACTTC
V: TRBV7-9
J: TRBJ2-5
D: NA
size: NA

CDR3: CASSIASGTSGSFYEQYF
DNA: TGTGCCAGTAGTATAGCCTCCGGGACTAGCGGGAGCTTCTACGAGCAGTACTTC
V: TRBV19
J: TRBJ2-7
D: TRBD2
size: NA

CDR3: CASSDSSDLYGYQETQYF
DNA: TGTGCCAGCAGTGACTCTAGCGATCTTTACGGGTACCAAGAGACCCAGTACTTC
V: TRBV6-4
J: TRBJ2-5
D: NA
size: few

CDR3: CASSTLTRSNEQFF
DNA: TGTGCCAGCAGCACCCTAACTAGGAGCAATGAGCAGTTCTTC
V: TRBV7-9
J: TRBJ2-1
D: NA
size: NA

CDR3: CASSLIGATESSYEQYF
DNA: TGTGCCAGCAGTTTAATAGGGGCGACGGAGAGCTCCTACGAGCAGTACTTC
V: TRBV28
J: TRBJ2-7
D: NA
size: NA

CDR3: CASSLAGGTSGFYEQFF
DNA: TGCGCCAGCAGCTTGGCAGGGGGGACTAGCGGGTTCTATGAGCAGTTCTTC
V: TRBV5-1
J: TRBJ2-1
D: TRBD2
size: NA

CDR3: CASRSDRAQPQHF
DNA: TGTGCCAGCAGATCCGACAGGGCCCAGCCCCAGCATTTT
V: TRBV6-6
J: TRBJ1-5
D: TRBD1
size: once

CDR3: CSVEVTANTEAFF
DNA: TGCAGCGTTGAAGTGACAGCTAACACTGAAGCTTTCTTT
V: TRBV29-1
J: TRBJ1-1
D: NA
size: NA

CDR3: CASSLQTTATNEKLFF
DNA: TGTGCCAGCAGCTTGCAAACGACAGCAACTAATGAAAAACTGTTTTTT
V: TRBV5-8
J: TRBJ1-4
D: NA
size: once

CDR3: CASSLPYGGYGNAFF
DNA: TGTGCCAGCAGTTTGCCGTACGGTGGTTACGGGAATGCTTTCTTT
V: TRBV28
J: TRBJ1-1
D: NA
size: once

CDR3: CASSWTGGGSNTGELFF
DNA: TGTGCCAGCAGCTGGACTGGGGGCGGGAGTAACACCGGGGAGCTGTTTTTT
V: TRBV7-2
J: TRBJ2-2
D: NA
size: NA